The source of this T cell receptor beta chain is a study of early T cells in non-severe SARS-CoV-2 infection. About the study: Sequencing targeted bulk RNA from unsorted whole blood, leaving chains unpaired.

This CDR3 contains 15 residues. Trimming removed 1 base from V and 4 bases from J, with 14 bases in between. CDR1 SGHTA and CDR2 FQGNSA come from the germline V gene. Overall study results and limits: Anti-spike CD8 responses were favored by VDJdb matching, which missed private and CD4 specificities.

This clonotype was detected ten times or more. Its specificity is unknown. Unique molecular identifiers were attached to individual cDNA molecules. TCRdb independently ran MiXCR on the 5' RACE reads; one entry per CDR3 protein. Altogether tens of thousands of distinct CDR3 sequences are present, more than 9% being singletons, with the ten largest covering roughly 6%. The sequence was collected from an adult who was a healthcare worker with PCR-confirmed SARS-CoV-2 infection or an uninfected control (not recorded which). This chain connects TRBV7-2 to TRBJ2-7, with D perhaps TRBD2 (6 bases). Source material: whole blood. The CDR3 spells CASSLGFRGRYEQYF. CDR3 bases: TGTGCCAGCAGCTTAGGGTTCCGGGGGAGGTACGAGCAGTACTTC.